This T cell receptor (beta chain) was captured in a study of T cell responses to AZD1222 COVID-19 vaccine. Turning to the study itself: The analysis combined second doses at about 4 or about 12 weeks. Study-wide results and caveats: Receipt of two AZD1222 doses was followed by a rise in Spike-specific TCR breadth and depth. Dominant CD4 TCR responses targeted spike regions 160-218 and 743-854. Researchers took repertoire samples only after the peak T cell response had come.

The CDR3 is made up of 13 amino acids. V shed 5 bases and J shed 8 bases, with 13 bases lying between them. Germline V gene lookup returns CDR1 SGHNT and CDR2 YENEEA. Some clones are missing from TCRdb's copy, which holds only in-frame ones; the method was immunoSEQ multiplex PCR. The sample includes under 200,000 clones, about 88% of them seen just once. On this clone: No antigen is known for it.

This specimen consisted of peripheral blood, obtained on day 0 of AZD1222 vaccination. The receptor comes from an adult in good health. This chain uses TRBV11-3 with TRBJ2-1; possibly TRBD1 for D (6 bases). Here the CDR3 DNA reads TGTGCCAGCAGCGATACAGGGTTCGATGAGCAGTTCTTC. It is translated as CASSDTGFDEQFF.